A single TCR beta chain is shown here with its context. The template was RNA from unsorted bulk tissue. This non-tumor lung sample came from over 3 cm beyond the tumor edge. The data originate from a study of tumor and adjacent non-tumor tissue in lung cancer. Germline V gives CDR1 SGHAT, CDR2 FQNNGV. The CDR3 spans 15 residues. Trimming shortened V by 6 bases and J by 4 bases, and 15 bases separated the two germline ends. TCRbeta libraries were built with three rounds of nested PCR, modified from ARM-PCR. MiXCR was run by TCRdb on the multiplex PCR reads, yielding one entry per CDR3 protein. Of some 100,000 distinct CDR3 sequences listed, 65% are singletons.

Sequenced input: distant non-tumor lung tissue. The chain employs TRBV11-2 and TRBJ2-2; D unclear. This receptor was identified in a man aged 30 to 39 with non-small cell lung cancer. CDR3 in DNA: TGTGCCAGCAGACCACCGGGTGGTAGCACCGGGGAGCTGTTTTTT. Its protein product is CASRPPGGSTGELFF.